This T cell receptor beta chain was sequenced during a study of T cell responses to AZD1222 COVID-19 vaccine. About this clone itself: No antigen is known for it.

Trimming took off 5 bases at V and 6 bases at J, with 16 bases between the two ends. Germline lookup yields CDR1 LNHDA and CDR2 SQIVND (reference sequence). The CDR3 sequence is 15 residues long. Clones were sequenced by immunoSEQ multiplex PCR, and TCRdb holds only the in-frame ones, with some missing. The table shows over 100,000 clones, with less than 95% occurring only once. Study-wide points: There were repertoire samples only from the period after the peak T cell response. Spike-specific TCR depth and breadth grew after two AZD1222 doses.

The receptor's source is an adult in good health. Source: peripheral blood, taken on day 0 of AZD1222 vaccination. The chain combines TRBV19 with TRBJ1-4; tentative D call: TRBD1 (5 bases). The CDR3 here is CASSPVGREYEKLFF. Here the CDR3 DNA reads TGTGCCAGTAGTCCGGTGGGCAGGGAATATGAAAAACTGTTTTTT.